These 14 T cell receptor beta chains were all obtained from the same sample, sequenced in a study of blood T cell repertoires in COVID-19. Clones were sequenced by immunoSEQ multiplex PCR, and TCRdb holds only the in-frame ones, with some missing. Of just under 90,000 clones listed, 72% were seen once; the top ten hold around an eighth. Material: peripheral blood. These receptors were obtained from an elderly woman with acute or convalescent COVID-19.

The rearrangement uses TRBV13 and TRBJ1-1; TRBD1 might be the D (5 bases). Trimming took 1 base from V and 5 from J, leaving 17 bases between them. This CDR3 has 16 residues. In germline, CDR1 is PRHDT, CDR2 FYEKMQ (reference sequence). The CDR3 region is CASSLDRSGGRTEAFF. The CDR3 DNA reads TGTGCCAGCAGCTTAGATCGGTCGGGGGGGAGGACTGAAGCTTTCTTT.

The chain uses TRBV12-3 or TRBV12-4 and TRBJ2-5; 8 bases agree with TRBD1. The CDR3 consists of 13 residues. The V segment lost 6 bases and the J segment 4 bases; nucleotides outside the gene matches: 4. The CDR3 DNA reads TGTGCCAGCAGGAAAGGACAGGGAGAGACCCAGTACTTC. This gives the protein CASRKGQGETQYF.

The rearrangement joins TRBV7-2 to TRBJ2-3; possibly TRBD2 for D (5 bases). Per germline, CDR1 SGHTA and CDR2 FQGNSA. V lost 1 base and J 6 bases, leaving 14 bases between the germline ends. This CDR3 is 15 amino acids long. CDR3 in DNA: TGTGCCAGCAGCTTAGAAGGGCCGGGGTCGGATACGCAGTATTTT. Encoded protein: CASSLEGPGSDTQYF.

The rearrangement joins TRBV3-1 (or the pseudogene TRBV3-2) to TRBJ2-5; D is undetermined. Germline-derived CDR1 and CDR2 are LGHDT and YNNKEL (reference sequence). The CDR3 loop spans 14 amino acids. Trimming removed 3 bases from V and 1 base from J, with 9 bases in between. The CDR3 bases are TGTGCCAGCAGCCAGTCGGAGTCCCAAGAGACCCAGTACTTC. Protein: CASSQSESQETQYF.

In this sample, this clone turned up many times. The chain employs TRBV4-2 and TRBJ2-1, with 7 bases identical to TRBD1. J was trimmed by 8 bases and V by 4 bases; bases with no gene match: 5. This CDR3 region has 13 residues. The germline V gene encodes CDR1 LGHNA and CDR2 YNFKEQ. The CDR3 coding sequence is TGTGCCAGCAGCCCACAGGGGAAGGATGAGCAGTTCTTC. Its translation is CASSPQGKDEQFF.

The genes are TRBV5-4 and TRBJ2-3, with 9 positions matching TRBD2. Germline loops: CDR1 SGHNT, CDR2 YYREEE (reference sequence). With V trimmed by 6 bases and J by 2 bases, 10 bases remained unmatched. This CDR3 region has 16 residues. The CDR3: CASTNSAGGTTDTQYF. The CDR3 coding sequence is TGTGCCAGCACCAACTCAGCGGGGGGCACCACAGATACGCAGTATTTT.

The chain couples TRBV6-5 to TRBJ1-5; D is unclear. CDR1 and CDR2 from the germline V gene are MNHEY and SVGAGI. Between the trimmed V and J ends, which lost 8 bases and 2 bases, there was a span of 13 bases. The CDR3 extends over 14 amino acids. CDR3 amino acids: CASEASLGNQPQHF. In nucleotides, the CDR3 is TGTGCCAGCGAGGCGTCGCTCGGCAATCAGCCCCAGCATTTT.

The chain carries TRBV5-3 and TRBJ1-4; D uncertain. TRBV5-3 belongs to the ORF category, with a function that is uncertain. Trimming removed 0 bases from V and 3 bases from J, with 9 bases in between. The CDR3 is 15 amino acids. CDR3 DNA sequence: TGTGCCAGAAGCTTGGGTGAGCGGTCTAATGAAAAACTGTTTTTT. Protein product: CARSLGERSNEKLFF.

The genes are TRBV5-6 and TRBJ1-1, with D hard to call. From germline, CDR1 is SGHDT and CDR2 YYEEEE. V lost 4 bases and J 10 bases, leaving 11 bases between the germline ends. CDR3 length: 11 residues. The CDR3 region is CASSQRGPAFF. The CDR3 DNA is TGTGCCAGCAGCCAGAGAGGTCCAGCTTTCTTT.

The chain couples TRBV9 to TRBJ1-1, with D unclear. Between the trimmed V and J ends, which lost 3 bases and 0 bases, there was a span of 9 bases. The V gene's germline CDR1 is SGDLS and CDR2 YYNGEE. This CDR3 has 14 residues. The CDR3 loop reads CASSAQFMNTEAFF. The DNA for the CDR3 is TGTGCCAGCAGCGCCCAGTTCATGAACACTGAAGCTTTCTTT. The full variable domain, in which reference TRBV9 and TRBJ1-1 provide the parts outside the CDR3, is DSGVTQTPKHLITATGQRVTLRCSPRSGDLSVYWYQQSLDQGLQFLIQYYNGEERAKGNILERFSAQQFPDLHSELNLSSLELGDSALYFCASSAQFMNTEAFFGQGTRLTVV.

This clone appeared once. This chain connects TRBV28 to TRBJ1-1, with D perhaps matching TRBD1 (5 bases). The germline V gene has CDR1 MDHEN and CDR2 SYDVKM. This CDR3 is 13 amino acids long. V lost 7 bases to trimming and J lost 10 bases, with 19 bases between them. In nucleotides, the CDR3 is TGTGCCAGCACCACCCACGTCTCGGGGGGAGCTTTCTTT. Translating gives CASTTHVSGGAFF.

The chain links TRBV9 to TRBJ1-1, with a possible D match to TRBD1 (6 bases). Per germline, CDR1 SGDLS and CDR2 YYNGEE. V was shortened by 4 bases and J by 4 bases, with 11 bases between the two germline ends. The CDR3 is made up of 13 amino acids. CDR3 DNA: TGTGCCAGCAGCCGATCAGGGGCCACTGAAGCTTTCTTT. It is translated as CASSRSGATEAFF.

The chain combines TRBV6-6 with TRBJ1-2, with TRBD1 identical over 7 bases. J gave up 8 bases and V 6 bases, and 9 bases lay outside the gene matches. Germline lookup yields CDR1 MNHNY and CDR2 SVGAGI (reference sequence). The CDR3 is 13 amino acids. The CDR3 sequence: CASSPGTAIGYTF. CDR3 DNA sequence: TGTGCCAGCAGCCCCGGGACAGCTATCGGCTACACCTTC.

The rearrangement joins TRBV7-8 to TRBJ1-2; D is perhaps TRBD1 (5 bases). Trimming shortened V by 4 bases and J by 6 bases, and 18 bases separated the two germline ends. CDR3 size: 15 residues. Germline V CDR1 and CDR2: SGHVS, FQNEAQ. The CDR3, as DNA: TGTGCCAGCAGCTCCGGCCGGAGGGACCGAGATGGCTACACCTTC. It is translated as CASSSGRRDRDGYTF.